Following are 14 T cell receptor beta chains from one sample sequenced in a study of T cell repertoires in cytomegalovirus infection. No antigen has been assigned to these receptors. A single record per CDR3 protein comes from TCRdb applying MiXCR to the reads. Among roughly 160,000 distinct CDR3 sequences listed, approximately 21% were seen once. The specimen comprised CD8+ T cells from cultured PBMCs, sampled from culture after CMV antigen stimulation. Receptors originate from a human donor in good health (CMV status not recorded). Some clones in this sample may be carry-over from other donors' samples.

This clonotype was seen a handful of times. The rearrangement joins TRBV7-9 to TRBJ1-2; TRBD1 agrees at 8 bases. The ends lost 4 bases at V and 3 bases at J; junction bases unmatched: 10. The CDR3 loop spans 16 amino acids. CDR1 SEHNR and CDR2 FQNEAQ come from the germline V gene (reference sequence). CDR3 bases: TGTGCCAGCAGCTCAACACAACAGGGGGGGTACTATGGCTACACCTTC. It is translated as CASSSTQQGGYYGYTF.

This clonotype was counted between two and nine times. The V and J genes are TRBV12-3 or TRBV12-4 and TRBJ2-7; 8 bases line up with TRBD1. Trimming took 3 bases from V and 4 from J; bases not matched to a gene: 5. This CDR3 has 14 residues. The CDR3 here is CASSFGQGGYEQYF. CDR3 bases: TGTGCCAGCAGTTTTGGACAGGGTGGGTACGAGCAGTACTTC.

In its sample, this clonotype was seen a few times. The gene calls are TRBV7-2 and TRBJ2-1; the D is unclear. The CDR3 runs 14 residues. Deletions cut 3 bases from V and 8 bases from J, with 14 bases between. CDR1 is SGHTA and CDR2 is FQGNSA in the germline V gene. CDR3: CASSFRNYDYEQFF. The CDR3 DNA reads as TGTGCCAGCAGCTTTCGGAACTACGACTATGAGCAGTTCTTC. Full variable domain (outside the CDR3, taken from reference TRBV7-2 and TRBJ2-1): GAGVSQSPSNKVTEKGKDVELRCDPISGHTALYWYRQSLGQGLEFLIYFQGNSAPDKSGLPSDRFSAERTGGSVSTLTIQRTQQEDSAVYLCASSFRNYDYEQFFGPGTRLTVL.

Only a few counts were recorded for this clonotype. The rearrangement uses TRBV19 and TRBJ1-1; TRBD1 matches at 8 bases. CDR1 is LNHDA and CDR2 is SQIVND in the germline V gene (reference sequence). CDR3 size: 14 residues. After removal of 3 bases from V and 8 bases from J, the junction contained 8 bases not matched to a gene. CDR3 amino acids: CASSMGTGPWEAFF. The DNA for the CDR3 is TGTGCCAGTAGTATGGGGACAGGTCCATGGGAAGCTTTCTTT. The complete variable domain, with remaining parts taken from reference TRBV19 and TRBJ1-1, reads DGGITQSPKYLFRKEGQNVTLSCEQNLNHDAMYWYRQDPGQGLRLIYYSQIVNDFQKGDIAEGYSVSREKKESFPLTVTSAQKNPTAFYLCASSMGTGPWEAFFGQGTRLTVV.

This clonotype has a count of ten or more. The V gene is TRBV7-2, the J gene TRBJ1-2; D perhaps matches TRBD1 (5 bases). Germline-derived CDR1 and CDR2 are SGHTA and FQGNSA. Deletions cut 2 bases from V and 6 bases from J, with 10 bases between. The CDR3 covers 13 residues. The DNA for the CDR3 is TGTGCCAGCAGCTTATGGGCGGGGCATGGCTACACCTTC. This encodes CASSLWAGHGYTF.

This clonotype was observed a handful of times. At one end, the junction sequence differs from germline, possibly due to a read error. The V gene is TRBV7-8, the J gene TRBJ2-5; D call uncertain. Germline assignment: CDR1 SGHVS and CDR2 FQNEAQ. The CDR3 is made up of 15 amino acids. CDR3 sequence reads: CASSLGAGGQETQYF. Here the CDR3 DNA reads TGTGCCAGCAGTTTAGGCGCCGGTGGCCAAGAGACCCAGTACTTC.

This CDR3 reads CASSWGSNTEAFF. The CDR3 nucleotides are TGTGCCAGCAGTTGGGGTTCGAACACTGAAGCTTTCTTT. The chain has TRBV27 and TRBJ1-1; D is unresolved. V shed 4 bases and J shed 1 base, with 7 bases lying between them. This CDR3 is 13 amino acids long. Germline values: CDR1 MNHEY, CDR2 SMNVEV (reference sequence).

The V and J genes are TRBV7-2 and TRBJ2-3, with 8 bases identical to TRBD1. Losses at the gene ends were 1 base for V and 4 bases for J; bases not matched to a gene: 4. Germline lookup yields CDR1 SGHTA and CDR2 FQGNSA. The CDR3 spans 15 residues. The CDR3 DNA sequence: TGTGCCAGCAGCTTAGATCAGGGGGCCGCAGATACGCAGTATTTT. Residues: CASSLDQGAADTQYF.

There are a few counts of this clonotype. The V gene is TRBV5-6, the J gene TRBJ2-7, with 8 bases matching TRBD1. This CDR3 contains 12 residues. With V trimmed by 4 bases and J by 7 bases, 4 bases remained unmatched. Germline assignment: CDR1 SGHDT and CDR2 YYEEEE. CDR3 sequence (DNA): TGTGCCAGCAGCGCCACAGGGGGAGAGCAGTACTTC. It is translated as CASSATGGEQYF.

The table lists this clonotype with a few counts. The chain uses TRBV7-2 and TRBJ2-5, with 9 bases that match TRBD2. Trimming took 1 base from V and 3 from J; bases not matched to a gene: 3. The CDR3 is made up of 15 amino acids. Germline CDR1 SGHTA, CDR2 FQGNSA. The CDR3 DNA reads as TGTGCCAGCAGCTTAGTTAGCGGGAGCGAAGAGACCCAGTACTTC. Its translation is CASSLVSGSEETQYF.

The chain couples TRBV20-1 to TRBJ1-6; 9 bases match TRBD1. This CDR3 is 18 amino acids long. V shed 6 bases, J shed 2 bases, and the junction held 14 bases outside the gene matches. The V gene's germline CDR1 is DFQATT and CDR2 SNEGSKA (reference sequence). DNA of the CDR3: TGCAGTGCGCCCCCTCCTTCCGGGACAGGGCCCTATAATTCACCCCTCCACTTT. Translating gives CSAPPPSGTGPYNSPLHF.

The rearrangement links TRBV7-8 to TRBJ1-1; the match to TRBD1 covers 7 bases. CDR1 and CDR2 from the germline V gene are SGHVS and FQNEAQ. The trim removed 5 bases at V and 1 base at J, leaving 7 bases unmatched. This CDR3 is built from 15 residues. Written as DNA, the CDR3 is TGTGCCAGCAGCCTTAGGACAGGAAAGAACACTGAAGCTTTCTTT. Encoded protein: CASSLRTGKNTEAFF.

The chain joins TRBV7-2 to TRBJ1-4, with 12 bases that match TRBD1. Germline CDR1 is SGHTA and CDR2 is FQGNSA. J lost 3 bases, V lost 5 bases, and 10 bases had no gene match. This CDR3 is built from 18 residues. CDR3 amino acids: CASSPGTGGAGANEKLFF. Written as DNA, the CDR3 is TGTGCCAGCAGCCCTGGGACAGGGGGCGCAGGCGCTAATGAAAAACTGTTTTTT.

In its sample, this clonotype was seen a few times. This sequence joins TRBV15 and TRBJ2-2, with TRBD2 as a possible D gene (7 bases). Looked up from germline, CDR1 is LNHNV and CDR2 is YYDKDF (reference sequence). CDR3 size: 17 residues. With 0 bases removed from V and 6 bases from J, the gap between germline ends came to 17 bases. The CDR3 is CATSRDHGTGRAGELFF. Written as DNA, the CDR3 is TGTGCCACCAGCAGAGATCACGGCACAGGGAGGGCCGGGGAGCTGTTTTTT.